These 21 T cell receptor beta chains were sequenced from one sample in a study of blood T cells in healthy people across ages. The authors ran a second PCR of about 6 to 11 cycles using a sample-barcoded 5' primer and a J-beta primer mix. TCRdb fed the 5' RACE reads into MiXCR, producing one record per CDR3 protein. The table has 850,000 or so distinct CDR3 sequences, 29% seen once. The material sequenced was blood. The receptors here all came from a woman aged 80 or older in good health.

This clonotype was observed a few times. This chain uses TRBV6-5 with TRBJ2-1; 9 positions agree with TRBD2. The CDR3 contains 16 residues. Germline V gives CDR1 MNHEY, CDR2 SVGAGI. The V segment lost 2 bases and the J segment 13 bases; nucleotides outside the gene matches: 15. The CDR3 region is CASSYGSGGRQETQFF. CDR3 nucleotides: TGTGCCAGCAGTTACGGTAGCGGGGGCCGTCAAGAGACCCAGTTCTTC.

To note about this clonotype: A read error may be the cause here, since a much bigger clone is one base away. The V and J genes are TRBV7-2 and TRBJ1-2; TRBD1 aligns across 7 bases. Germline V gene sequence: CDR1 SGHTA, CDR2 FQGNSA. Losses at the gene ends were 6 bases for V and 7 bases for J; bases not matched to a gene: 11. The CDR3 is 14 residues long. CDR3 in DNA: TGTACCAGCAGAAGAGGGTCCCAGGGGGTTGGCTACACCTTC. Amino acid sequence: CTSRRGSQGVGYTF.

The V gene is TRBV6-2 or TRBV6-3, the J gene TRBJ2-6, with TRBD1 matching over 9 bases. V was clipped by 2 bases and J by 1 base; unmatched bases: 6. The CDR3 spans 18 residues. CDR1 and CDR2 from the germline V gene are MNHEY and SVGEGT. The CDR3 sequence: CASSYEAGQGSGANVLTF. The CDR3 DNA is TGTGCCAGCAGTTACGAGGCGGGACAGGGTTCTGGGGCCAACGTCCTGACTTTC.

This clonotype was seen ten or more times. The genes are TRBV5-4 and TRBJ2-4; D is undetermined. Trimming took 7 bases from V and 5 from J, leaving 13 bases between them. Germline CDR1 and CDR2: SGHNT and YYREEE (reference sequence). CDR3 length: 13 residues. The CDR3 reads CASSGWDENIQYF. The CDR3 DNA sequence: TGTGCCAGCTCTGGGTGGGATGAAAACATTCAGTACTTC.

The V call is TRBV7-2, the J call TRBJ2-3; 9 nucleotides match TRBD2. The V segment lost 0 bases and the J segment 8 bases; nucleotides outside the gene matches: 9. The germline gives CDR1 SGHTA, CDR2 FQGNSA. The CDR3 length is 16 residues. For the CDR3, the DNA is TGTGCCAGCAGCTTAGCCTTAGCGGGAGATCGTAGTACGCAGTATTTT. Amino acid sequence: CASSLALAGDRSTQYF.

The chain links TRBV5-1 to TRBJ2-1; 10 bases map to TRBD1. The CDR3 consists of 15 residues. Germline V gene lookup returns CDR1 SGHRS and CDR2 YFSETQ. V lost 5 bases and J lost 3; bases outside the gene matches: 5. The CDR3 spells CASRATGGFYNEQFF. The CDR3 DNA reads TGCGCCAGCAGAGCGACAGGGGGCTTCTACAATGAGCAGTTCTTC.

The chain recombines TRBV15 with TRBJ1-5; D unclear. The CDR3 spans 15 residues. The V and J ends lost 10 bases and 4 bases respectively, with 20 bases between them. Germline V gene sequence: CDR1 LNHNV, CDR2 YYDKDF (reference sequence). The CDR3 loop reads CAIKDSLIPNQPQHF. CDR3 nucleotides: TGTGCCATCAAGGATTCGCTTATTCCTAATCAGCCCCAGCATTTT.

The rearrangement joins TRBV6-2 or TRBV6-3 to TRBJ2-5; no definite D call. Germline CDR1 MNHEY, CDR2 SVGEGT. CDR3 length equals 14 residues. V lost 4 bases and J 3 bases, leaving 12 bases between the germline ends. This chain's CDR3 is CASSSPTTEETQYF. The CDR3 coding sequence is TGTGCCAGCAGTTCCCCTACCACGGAAGAGACCCAGTACTTC.

Comments on this clonotype: Since a much larger clone is just one base distant, this may be a read error. The CDR3 region has the DNA TGTGCCAGCAGCCACCCGTCTGGGGGTGCGAGCGAGACCCAGTTCTTC. Protein sequence: CASSHPSGGASETQFF. V and J are TRBV3-1 and TRBJ2-1, with D possibly called TRBD1 or TRBD2 (5 bases each). The CDR3 sequence is 16 residues long. Germline assignment: CDR1 LGHDT and CDR2 YNNKEL (reference sequence). The V end was cut by 3 bases, the J end by 13 bases, with 25 bases between.

This clonotype was counted many times. This chain connects TRBV12-3 or TRBV12-4 to TRBJ2-6; D may be TRBD1 (6 bases). This CDR3 has 16 residues. The germline V and J ends were trimmed by 5 bases and 1 base, with 12 bases remaining between them. The CDR3 sequence is CASSPSRGSGANVLTF. The CDR3 DNA is TGTGCCAGCAGTCCTAGCAGGGGTTCTGGGGCCAACGTCCTGACTTTC.

This clonotype was observed many times. In DNA form, the CDR3 reads TGTGCCAGCTCAGACAGGGATCAAGAGACCCAGTACTTC. It yields the protein CASSDRDQETQYF. The chain links TRBV18 to TRBJ2-5; 7 nucleotides align to TRBD1. CDR1 and CDR2 (germline): KGHSH, LQKENI. The CDR3 is 13 residues long. V gave up 5 bases and J gave up 2 bases; unmatched junction bases: 2. Based on the CDR3 plus reference TRBV18 and TRBJ2-5, the full variable domain is NAGVMQNPRHLVRRRGQEARLRCSPMKGHSHVYWYRQLPEEGLKFMVYLQKENIIDESGMPKERFSAEFPKEGPSILRIQQVVRGDSAAYFCASSDRDQETQYFGPGTRLLVL.

In its sample, this clonotype was seen many times. The rearrangement links TRBV7-9 to TRBJ1-2; perhaps TRBD1 as D (6 bases). V was cut by 7 bases and J by 2 bases, with 11 bases left in between. The CDR3 is made up of 13 amino acids. CDR1 is SEHNR and CDR2 is FQNEAQ in the germline V gene (reference sequence). The CDR3 reads CASNPQGNYGYTF. The CDR3 region has the DNA TGTGCCAGCAACCCCCAGGGGAACTATGGCTACACCTTC.

With regard to this clonotype: This sequence may be a read error, since a much larger clone differs from it by one base. J is TRBJ1-2 and V is TRBV5-5; a weak D match, TRBD1 (6 bases). This CDR3 is 14 amino acids long. Germline V CDR1 and CDR2: SGHKS, YYEKEE (reference sequence). The CDR3: CAGSRIGGARGYTF. CDR3 nucleotide sequence: TGTGCCGGCAGCCGGATTGGGGGGGCGCGGGGCTACACCTTC.

The CDR3 reads CASHLDPSQRRFF. DNA of the CDR3: TGTGCCAGCCATCTGGATCCGTCGCAAAGGCGTTTCTTT. The J gene is TRBJ1-1, the V gene TRBV6-2 or TRBV6-3, with no clear D. V was clipped by 8 bases and J by 13 bases, with 23 bases between them. Germline V gives CDR1 MNHEY, CDR2 SVGEGT. The CDR3 spans 13 residues.

This clonotype showed up just a few times. A much larger clone lies a single base off, so this may be a read error. The rearrangement uses TRBV9 and TRBJ2-1, with a weak D call TRBD2 (7 bases). The last part of the DNA fits TRBJ2-7 better; the J call may be wrong. In germline, CDR1 is SGDLS, CDR2 YYNGEE. The CDR3 runs 16 residues. This CDR3 is CASSVVGGGSYNEQYF. CDR3 in DNA: TGTGCCAGCAGCGTAGTGGGCGGGGGCTCCTACAATGAGCAGTACTTC.

Comment on this clonotype: An end of the junction differs from the germline gene, which may be a read error. The chain is built from TRBV5-5 and TRBJ2-1; 7 nucleotides line up with TRBD1. CDR3 length equals 12 residues. Germline CDR1 reads SGHKS; CDR2 reads YYEKEE (reference sequence). CDR3 nucleotides: TGTGCCAGCAGCTTTAACAGGGGCGAGCAGTGCTTC. This gives the protein CASSFNRGEQCF.

This clonotype was seen only a few times. J is TRBJ1-2 and V is TRBV13, with TRBD1 matching over 7 bases. The CDR3 contains 13 residues. Per germline, CDR1 PRHDT and CDR2 FYEKMQ (reference sequence). Unmatched junction bases numbered 6, after V lost 6 bases and J lost 5 bases. CDR3 nucleotide sequence: TGTGCCAGCAGTCGGGACAGCCGATATGGCTACACCTTC. Translated, it gives CASSRDSRYGYTF.

In its sample, this clonotype was seen a few times. This sequence joins TRBV5-5 and TRBJ1-2; maybe TRBD1 (6 bases). Per the germline V gene, CDR1 is SGHKS and CDR2 is YYEKEE (reference sequence). Trimming removed 0 bases at V and 2 bases at J, with 14 bases between. The CDR3 covers 16 residues. The CDR3 is CASSLAHRVSNYGYTF. CDR3 nucleotides: TGTGCCAGCAGCTTGGCCCACAGGGTCTCCAACTATGGCTACACCTTC. Drawing the rest from reference TRBV5-5 and TRBJ1-2, the complete variable domain is DAGVTQSPTHLIKTRGQQVTLRCSPISGHKSVSWYQQVLGQGPQFIFQYYEKEERGRGNFPDRFSARQFPNYSSELNVNALLLGDSALYLCASSLAHRVSNYGYTFGSGTRLTVV.

In this sample, this clonotype turned up a few times. This chain joins TRBV12-3 or TRBV12-4 and TRBJ1-4; D may be TRBD1 (5 bases). Trimming shortened V by 4 bases and J by 7 bases, and 19 bases separated the two germline ends. This CDR3 comprises 16 residues. This CDR3 reads CASSWAGGGMGEKLFF. CDR3 DNA: TGTGCCAGCAGTTGGGCCGGGGGGGGGATGGGTGAAAAACTGTTTTTT.

Remarks on this clonotype: It may be a read error: a sequence one base away is much more abundant. This chain uses TRBV7-2 with TRBJ1-1; possible D gene TRBD1, 6 bases. The V and J ends lost 4 bases and 3 bases respectively, with 9 bases between them. The CDR3 covers 13 residues. The V gene's germline CDR1 is SGHTA and CDR2 FQGNSA. Here the CDR3 DNA reads TGTGCCAGCAGCTCCACAGGGCACACTGAAGCTTTCTTT. This codes for CASSSTGHTEAFF.

This clonotype was detected only a few times. The chain recombines TRBV6-4 with TRBJ1-1, with 9 bases matching TRBD1. V shed 2 bases, J shed 12 bases, and the junction held 10 bases outside the gene matches. Germline V gives CDR1 MRHNA, CDR2 SNTAGT. This CDR3 is built from 14 residues. The CDR3 coding sequence is TGTGCCAGCAGTGACCGTCCCGGGACAGGGAGGTCTTTCTTT. Translation gives CASSDRPGTGRSFF.